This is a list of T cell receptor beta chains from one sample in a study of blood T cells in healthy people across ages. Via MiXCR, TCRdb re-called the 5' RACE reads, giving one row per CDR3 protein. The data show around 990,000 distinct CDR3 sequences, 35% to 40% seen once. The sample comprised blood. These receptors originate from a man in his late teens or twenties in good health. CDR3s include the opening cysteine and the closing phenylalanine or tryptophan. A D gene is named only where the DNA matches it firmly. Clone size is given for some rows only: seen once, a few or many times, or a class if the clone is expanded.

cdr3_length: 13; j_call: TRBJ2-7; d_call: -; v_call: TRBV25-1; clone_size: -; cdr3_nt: TGTGCCAGCAGTACGGGACCTCCCTACGAGCAGTACTTC; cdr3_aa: CASSTGPPYEQYF
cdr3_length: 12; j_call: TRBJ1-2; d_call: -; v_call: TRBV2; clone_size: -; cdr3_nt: TGTGCCAGCAGTGTTACAGTTCATGGCTACACCTTC; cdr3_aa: CASSVTVHGYTF
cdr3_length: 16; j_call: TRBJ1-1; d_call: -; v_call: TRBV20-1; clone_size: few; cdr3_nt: TGCAGTGCTAGAGTTTTCCCAGGGGACTGGAACACTGAAGCTTTCTTT; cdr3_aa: CSARVFPGDWNTEAFF
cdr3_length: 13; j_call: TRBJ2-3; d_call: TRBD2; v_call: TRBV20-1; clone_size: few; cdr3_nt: TGCAGTGCTAGCGGGGGGGTTCGAGATACGCAGTATTTT; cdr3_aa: CSASGGVRDTQYF
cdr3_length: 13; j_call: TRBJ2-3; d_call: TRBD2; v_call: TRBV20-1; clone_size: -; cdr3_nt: TGCAGTGCACCGAGCGGGACCACAGATACGCAGTATTTT; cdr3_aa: CSAPSGTTDTQYF
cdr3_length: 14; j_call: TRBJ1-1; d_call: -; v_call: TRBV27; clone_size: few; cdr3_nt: TGTGCCAGCAGTCCCTCGCGCAGGAACACTGAAGCTTTCTTT; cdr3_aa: CASSPSRRNTEAFF
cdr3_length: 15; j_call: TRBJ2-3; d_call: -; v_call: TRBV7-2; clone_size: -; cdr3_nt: TGTGCCAGCAGCTTATTTGCAGCTAGCACAGATACGCAGTATTTT; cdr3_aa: CASSLFAASTDTQYF
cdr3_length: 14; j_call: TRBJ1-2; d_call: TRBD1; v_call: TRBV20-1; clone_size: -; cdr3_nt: TGCAGGGCAAAACAGGGGCCACCTGACTATGGCTACACCTTC; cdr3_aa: CRAKQGPPDYGYTF
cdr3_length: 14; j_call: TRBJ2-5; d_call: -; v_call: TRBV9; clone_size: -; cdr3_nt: TGTGCCAGCAGCGTAGCTCCGGCGCAAGAGACCCAGTACTTC; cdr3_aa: CASSVAPAQETQYF
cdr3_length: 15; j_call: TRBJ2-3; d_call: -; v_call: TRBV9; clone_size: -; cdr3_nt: TGTGCCAGCAGCCCCCAGCCCGGTTCCTCAGATACGCAGTATTTT; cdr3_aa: CASSPQPGSSDTQYF
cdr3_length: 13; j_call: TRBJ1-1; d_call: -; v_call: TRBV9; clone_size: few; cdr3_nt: TGTGCCAGCAGCAACGGGGGTGACACTGAAGCTTTCTTT; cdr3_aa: CASSNGGDTEAFF
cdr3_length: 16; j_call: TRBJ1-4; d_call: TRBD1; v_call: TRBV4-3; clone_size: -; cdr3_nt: TGCGCCAGCAGCCAACTCGGGGGCAGGGGGATTGGGGGACTGTTTTTT; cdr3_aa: CASSQLGGRGIGGLFF
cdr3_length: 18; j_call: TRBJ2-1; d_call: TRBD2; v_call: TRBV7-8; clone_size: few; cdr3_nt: TGTGCCAGCAGCTTAGACCCTAGCGGGGGCGACTCCTACAATGGGCAGTTCTTC; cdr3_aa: CASSLDPSGGDSYNGQFF
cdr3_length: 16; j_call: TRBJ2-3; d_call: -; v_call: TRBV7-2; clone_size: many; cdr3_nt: TGTGCCAGCAGCTTAGCTGGAGGGGCGAGCACAGATACGCAGTATTTT; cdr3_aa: CASSLAGGASTDTQYF
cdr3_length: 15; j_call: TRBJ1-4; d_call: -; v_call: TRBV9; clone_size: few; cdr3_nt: TGTGCCAGCAGCGTAGATAGCAGGGATGCTGAAAAACTGTTTTTT; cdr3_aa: CASSVDSRDAEKLFF
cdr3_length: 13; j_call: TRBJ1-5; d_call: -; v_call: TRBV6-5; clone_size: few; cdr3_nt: TGTGCCAGCACAGCAGGGAACAATCAGCCCCAGCATTTT; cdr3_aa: CASTAGNNQPQHF
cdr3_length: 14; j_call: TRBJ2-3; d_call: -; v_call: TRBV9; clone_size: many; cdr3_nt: TGTGCCAGCAGCGTGTCCGGAGTTGGGGATACGCAGTATTTT; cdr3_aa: CASSVSGVGDTQYF
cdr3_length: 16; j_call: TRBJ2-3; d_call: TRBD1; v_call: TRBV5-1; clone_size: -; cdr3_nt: TGCGCCAGCAGACGTGACAGGGGTAGGGGCACAGATACGCAGTATTTT; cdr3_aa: CASRRDRGRGTDTQYF
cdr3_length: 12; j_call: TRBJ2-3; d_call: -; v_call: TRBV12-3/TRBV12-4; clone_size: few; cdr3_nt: TGTGCCAGCAGTTTACTTAGTCAGGCGGGGTATTTT; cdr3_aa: CASSLLSQAGYF
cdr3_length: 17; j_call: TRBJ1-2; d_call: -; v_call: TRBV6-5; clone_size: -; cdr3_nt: TGTGCCAGCAGTTCCATCCCGGATTTGGGCTCAGGTCGAGGCTACACCTTC; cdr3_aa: CASSSIPDLGSGRGYTF
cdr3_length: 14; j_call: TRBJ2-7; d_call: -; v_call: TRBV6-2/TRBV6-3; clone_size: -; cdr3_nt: TGTGCCAGCAGTGACACATCAAACCCCTACGAGCAGTACTTC; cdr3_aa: CASSDTSNPYEQYF
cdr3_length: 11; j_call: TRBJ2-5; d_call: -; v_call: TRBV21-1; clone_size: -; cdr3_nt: TGTGCCAGCAGCGGGGGAGACAGGACGTACTTC; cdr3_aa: CASSGGDRTYF
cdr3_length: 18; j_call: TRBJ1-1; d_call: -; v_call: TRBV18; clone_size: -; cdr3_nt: TGTGCCAGCTCACCCGCAGGCAGGGGCTACCCCTTGGGCACTGAAGCTTTCTTT; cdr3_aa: CASSPAGRGYPLGTEAFF
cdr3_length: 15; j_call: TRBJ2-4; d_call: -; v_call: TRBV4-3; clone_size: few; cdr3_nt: TGCGCCAGCAGCCAAGACGACAGCAGGGTTAACATTCAGTACTTC; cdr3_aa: CASSQDDSRVNIQYF
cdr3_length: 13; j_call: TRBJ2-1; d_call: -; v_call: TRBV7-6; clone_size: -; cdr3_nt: TGTGCCAGCAGCTTGGGACCGAGGATCGAGCAGTTCTTC; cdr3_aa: CASSLGPRIEQFF
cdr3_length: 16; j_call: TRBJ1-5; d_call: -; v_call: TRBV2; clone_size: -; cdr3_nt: TGTGCCAGCAGTCTAACTGGACGGTCTTTCAATCAGCCCCAGCATTTT; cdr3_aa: CASSLTGRSFNQPQHF
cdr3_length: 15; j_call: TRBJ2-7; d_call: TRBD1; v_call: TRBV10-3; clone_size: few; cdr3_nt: TGTGCCATCAGTGAGTCGGAGACAGGGGCCTACGAGCAGTACTTC; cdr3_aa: CAISESETGAYEQYF
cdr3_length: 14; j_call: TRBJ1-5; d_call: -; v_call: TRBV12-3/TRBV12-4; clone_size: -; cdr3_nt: TGTGCCAGCAGTGGAACCGGGCCCCCAGCGCCCCAGCATTTT; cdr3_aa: CASSGTGPPAPQHF
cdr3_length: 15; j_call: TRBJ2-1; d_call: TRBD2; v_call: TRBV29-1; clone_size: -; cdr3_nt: TGCAGCGTTGAATTGGTACGAGCGGGGGTCAATGAGCAGTTCTTC; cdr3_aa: CSVELVRAGVNEQFF
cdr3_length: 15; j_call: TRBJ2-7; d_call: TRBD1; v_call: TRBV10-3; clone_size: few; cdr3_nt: TGTGCCATCAGGGGGGACAGGGAGGATTCCTACGAGCAGTACTTC; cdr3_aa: CAIRGDREDSYEQYF
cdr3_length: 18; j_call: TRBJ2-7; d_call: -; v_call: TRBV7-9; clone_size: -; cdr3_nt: TGTGCCAGCAGCTTAGCGGCGCAGGGGCCCTCTTCACCCTACGAGCAGTACTTC; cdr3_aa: CASSLAAQGPSSPYEQYF
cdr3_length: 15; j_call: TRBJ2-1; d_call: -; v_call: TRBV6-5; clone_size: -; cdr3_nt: TGTGCCAGCAGTTATAATGAGGGATCCCACAATGAGCAGTTCTTC; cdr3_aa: CASSYNEGSHNEQFF
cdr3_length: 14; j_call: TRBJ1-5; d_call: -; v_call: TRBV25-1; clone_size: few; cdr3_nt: TGTGCCAGCAGTGAAACAGGCTTGTTTCAGCCCCAGCATTTT; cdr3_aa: CASSETGLFQPQHF
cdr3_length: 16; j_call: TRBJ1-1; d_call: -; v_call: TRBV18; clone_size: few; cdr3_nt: TGTGCCAGCTCACCCGAGGAGGGACCAGAGCAACGTGAAGCTTTCTTT; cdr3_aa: CASSPEEGPEQREAFF
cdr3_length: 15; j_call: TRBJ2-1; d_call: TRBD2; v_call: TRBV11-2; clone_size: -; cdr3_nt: TGTGCCAGCAGCTTAGGGACTAGCGGGGTTAATGAGCAGTTCTTC; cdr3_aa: CASSLGTSGVNEQFF
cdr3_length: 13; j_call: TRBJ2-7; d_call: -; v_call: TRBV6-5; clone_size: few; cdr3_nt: TGTGCCAGCAGACCTGTCTACTCCTACGAGCAGTACTTC; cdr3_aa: CASRPVYSYEQYF
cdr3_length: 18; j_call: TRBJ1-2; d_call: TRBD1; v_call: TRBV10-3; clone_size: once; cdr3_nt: TGTGCCATCAGAGAGACCGGGACAGGGGGCAATGTTTTTTATGGCTACACCTTC; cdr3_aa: CAIRETGTGGNVFYGYTF
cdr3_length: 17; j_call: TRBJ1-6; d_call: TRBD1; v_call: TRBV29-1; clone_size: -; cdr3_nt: TGCAGCGTTGAAGATCTTCAAGGACAGGAATGGTGCTCACCCCTCCACTTT; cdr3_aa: CSVEDLQGQEWCSPLHF
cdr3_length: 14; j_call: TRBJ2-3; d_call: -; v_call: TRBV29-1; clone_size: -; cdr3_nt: TGCAGCGTTGCGGAGGGGCTTAGCACAGATACGCAGTATTTT; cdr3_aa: CSVAEGLSTDTQYF
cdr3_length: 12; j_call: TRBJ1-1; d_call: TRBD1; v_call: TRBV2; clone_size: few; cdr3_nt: TGTGCCAGCAGTGCACAGGGGAAGGAGGCTTTCTTT; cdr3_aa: CASSAQGKEAFF
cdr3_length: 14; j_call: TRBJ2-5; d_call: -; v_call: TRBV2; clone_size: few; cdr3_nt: TGTGCCAGCAGAGCCACGCCCGGATCCGGGACCCAGTACTTC; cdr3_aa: CASRATPGSGTQYF
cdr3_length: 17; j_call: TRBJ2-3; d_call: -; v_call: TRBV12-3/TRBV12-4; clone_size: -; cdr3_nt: TGTGCCAGCAGTCCAACCTCGAACCTGTATAGCACAGATACGCAGTATTTT; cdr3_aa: CASSPTSNLYSTDTQYF
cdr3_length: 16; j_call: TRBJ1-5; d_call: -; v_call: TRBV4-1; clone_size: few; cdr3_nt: TGCGCCAGCAGCCAAGAACAGGGTGTGAGCAATCAGCCCCAGCATTTT; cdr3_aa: CASSQEQGVSNQPQHF